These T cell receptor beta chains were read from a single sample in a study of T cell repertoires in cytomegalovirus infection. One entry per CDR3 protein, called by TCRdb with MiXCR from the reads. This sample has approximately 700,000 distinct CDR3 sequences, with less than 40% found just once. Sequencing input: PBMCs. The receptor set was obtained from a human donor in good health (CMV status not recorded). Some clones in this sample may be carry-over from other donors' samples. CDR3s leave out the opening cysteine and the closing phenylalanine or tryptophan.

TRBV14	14	ASSQIHRRITDTQY
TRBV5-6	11	ASSPDTNYEQY
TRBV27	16	AGVTTKGLAGGVYIQY
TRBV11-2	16	ASSLGRTGLFWYTEAF
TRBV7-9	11	ASIKGGTGELF
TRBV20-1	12	SARDRAFLGELF
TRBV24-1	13	APSYLGLNTDTQY
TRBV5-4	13	ASSPDGLAYNEQF
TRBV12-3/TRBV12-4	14	ASSLLGRTNTGELF
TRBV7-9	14	ASSLSSGTGTSGYT
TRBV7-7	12	ASSLTGLVREQY
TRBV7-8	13	ASSSAGGIADTQY
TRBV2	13	ASTSGTPFQETQY
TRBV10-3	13	AISGGQGSNQPQH
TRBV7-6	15	ASSLIFLGGTYHEQF
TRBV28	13	ASSLGRLHNSPLH
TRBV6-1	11	ASAQGRSYEQY
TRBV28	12	ASGRGGAKNIQY
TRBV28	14	ASSPGHRSSGNTIY
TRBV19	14	ASSSQGPSSYNEQF
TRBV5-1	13	ASSLVWAGDYGYT
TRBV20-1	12	SAPTGFNNQPQH
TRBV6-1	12	ASGPRWGNNEQF
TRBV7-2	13	ASSFRQGRDSPLH
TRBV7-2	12	ASSLRSQGGEQF
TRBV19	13	ASTPGTANNEKLF
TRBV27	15	ASSLRADGLVTDTQY
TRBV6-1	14	ASSQAALRGTDTQY
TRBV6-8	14	ASRSNSIVSGNTIY
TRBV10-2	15	ASSEFPPDGGGYGYT
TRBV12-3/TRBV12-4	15	ASSSVLSGSSPYEQY
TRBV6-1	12	ASRGQGSGSPLH
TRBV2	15	ASSEGLLPRPPYEQY
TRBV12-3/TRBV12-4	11	ASSWAGGSGYT
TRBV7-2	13	ASSRKGQANSPLH
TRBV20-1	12	SARIGTGGEKLF
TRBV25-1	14	ASSVMGAGTNTEAF